The next 28 T cell receptor beta chains were all read from a single sample in a study of blood T cell repertoires in COVID-19. Sequenced by immunoSEQ multiplex PCR; TCRdb stores in-frame clones only, minus some. The table lists approximately 39,000 clones, about 94% of them singletons. The sample comprised peripheral blood. The receptors come from a human donor with active COVID-19. The donor label of this sample is uncertain.

The chain is built from TRBV7-9 and TRBJ2-1; TRBD1 matches 7 bases. The V gene end was trimmed by 5 bases and the J gene end by 2 bases; junction bases not matched to a gene: 3. Per the germline V gene, CDR1 is SEHNR and CDR2 is FQNEAQ (reference sequence). The CDR3 consists of 14 residues. CDR3 region: CASSRGQTYNEQFF. The CDR3, as DNA: TGTGCCAGCAGCCGGGGACAGACCTACAATGAGCAGTTCTTC.

This clone is a singleton in its sample. The CDR3 DNA follows: TGTGCCAGCAGCGTTAGCGGGGGGATCGTTGAGCAGTTCTTC. Translated: CASSVSGGIVEQFF. The gene calls are TRBV9 and TRBJ2-1; 10 bases match TRBD2. This CDR3 has 14 amino acids. The ends lost 2 bases at V and 9 bases at J; junction bases unmatched: 5. Germline V gene lookup returns CDR1 SGDLS and CDR2 YYNGEE.

This clone has just one count. The rearrangement joins TRBV27 to TRBJ2-7; possibly TRBD2 for D (6 bases). The CDR3 extends over 15 amino acids. Germline CDR1 and CDR2: MNHEY and SMNVEV (reference sequence). V gave up 2 bases and J gave up 1 base, with 12 bases separating them. In DNA, the CDR3 is TGTGCCAGCAGTTTAGTTCCACGGGGGTCCTACGAGCAGTACTTC. Translation gives CASSLVPRGSYEQYF.

The chain is built from TRBV19 and TRBJ2-7; D is perhaps TRBD2 (6 bases). Germline lookup yields CDR1 LNHDA and CDR2 SQIVND (reference sequence). This CDR3 is built from 14 residues. Between the trimmed V and J ends, which lost 3 bases and 2 bases, there was a span of 11 bases. Here the CDR3 reads CASSIAGPTYEQYF. CDR3 nucleotides: TGTGCCAGTAGTATTGCGGGACCAACCTACGAGCAGTACTTC.

The rearrangement joins TRBV15 to TRBJ1-2, with 7 nucleotides matching TRBD1. J was trimmed by 7 bases and V by 8 bases; bases with no gene match: 7. Germline V CDR1 and CDR2: LNHNV, YYDKDF (reference sequence). The CDR3 covers 12 residues. The CDR3: CATRGPGGGYTF. The CDR3 bases are TGTGCCACCCGCGGCCCAGGGGGTGGCTACACCTTC.

Details on this clone: The same CDR3 can be traced to other DNA sequences in this sample. This chain connects TRBV19 to TRBJ2-2, with 7 nucleotides matching TRBD1. This CDR3 has 16 residues. Germline CDR1 is LNHDA and CDR2 is SQIVND (reference sequence). The J segment lost 2 bases and the V segment lost 4 bases, leaving 7 bases of the junction unmatched. CDR3 DNA: TGTGCCAGTAGTACCCTTGGGACAGCAAACACCGGGGAGCTGTTTTTT. This gives the protein CASSTLGTANTGELFF.

DNA of the CDR3: TGTGCCAGCAACACTCGACCGACACGAGTAGAGACCCAGTACTTC. Translating gives CASNTRPTRVETQYF. The chain recombines TRBV27 with TRBJ2-5; D not resolved. Germline CDR1 MNHEY, CDR2 SMNVEV (reference sequence). This CDR3 is 15 amino acids long. The ends were cut back, 7 bases at V and 4 bases at J, with 19 bases in the middle.

V is TRBV7-2 and J is TRBJ2-7; 7 nucleotides agree with TRBD1. After removal of 6 bases from V and 3 bases from J, the junction contained 11 bases not matched to a gene. The CDR3 extends over 15 amino acids. CDR1 SGHTA and CDR2 FQGNSA come from the germline V gene. CDR3 in DNA: TGTGCCAGCAGGGACTCCGGGACAGCTCTCTACGAGCAGTACTTC. Amino acids: CASRDSGTALYEQYF.

The rearrangement uses TRBV10-1 and TRBJ2-1; 9 bases line up with TRBD2. The CDR3 covers 18 residues. J was trimmed by 6 bases and V by 3 bases; bases with no gene match: 15. Per the germline V gene, CDR1 is WNHNN and CDR2 is SYGVQD (reference sequence). The CDR3 DNA sequence: TGCGCCAGCAGTGATTCCAATTTACGCGGGAGGGTGGGCAATGAGCAGTTCTTC. Translating gives CASSDSNLRGRVGNEQFF.

This chain links TRBV5-1 with TRBJ2-2, with D tentatively TRBD2 (6 bases). The CDR3 has 15 residues. The germline V gene encodes CDR1 SGHRS and CDR2 YFSETQ. V was shortened by 4 bases and J by 5 bases, with 15 bases between the two germline ends. The CDR3 nucleotides are TGCGCCAGCAGCAACCGGACTGGGAGGACCGGGGAGCTGTTTTTT. Encoded protein: CASSNRTGRTGELFF.

The J gene is TRBJ1-1, the V gene TRBV18, with 8 nucleotides matching TRBD1. This CDR3 is built from 15 residues. V lost 4 bases and J lost 4; bases outside the gene matches: 8. Germline V gene lookup returns CDR1 KGHSH and CDR2 LQKENI. The CDR3 reads CASSRRTGGVTEAFF. The CDR3 DNA reads as TGTGCCAGCTCACGACGCACAGGGGGAGTCACTGAAGCTTTCTTT.

This chain joins TRBV19 and TRBJ2-3, with 11 bases matching TRBD2. Germline V gene lookup returns CDR1 LNHDA and CDR2 SQIVND (reference sequence). J lost 5 bases, V lost 0 bases, and 10 bases had no gene match. There are 18 residues in the CDR3. The CDR3 is CASSIESSGGIIRDTQYF. CDR3 DNA sequence: TGTGCCAGTAGTATAGAATCTAGCGGGGGGATCATTAGAGATACGCAGTATTTT. Combining the CDR3 with reference TRBV19 and TRBJ2-3 gives the whole variable domain DGGITQSPKYLFRKEGQNVTLSCEQNLNHDAMYWYRQDPGQGLRLIYYSQIVNDFQKGDIAEGYSVSREKKESFPLTVTSAQKNPTAFYLCASSIESSGGIIRDTQYFGPGTRLTVL.

The chain joins TRBV12-5 to TRBJ2-7; 9 bases fit TRBD2. The length of the CDR3 is 17 residues. Germline V CDR1 and CDR2: LGHNT, FRNRAP. Trimming took 4 bases from V and 3 from J; bases not matched to a gene: 13. CDR3 bases: TGTGCTAGTGGTTCCCCCGGGTGGCGGGGGGGATACTACGAGCAGTACTTC. Protein sequence: CASGSPGWRGGYYEQYF.

The J gene is TRBJ2-7, the V gene TRBV13; no clear D gene. Between the trimmed V and J ends, which lost 4 bases and 4 bases, there was a span of 23 bases. This CDR3 is built from 17 residues. The germline V gene has CDR1 PRHDT and CDR2 FYEKMQ (reference sequence). The CDR3 spells CASSYSHDPLSQYEQYF. The CDR3 DNA reads as TGTGCCAGCAGCTATTCTCATGACCCACTAAGCCAATACGAGCAGTACTTC.

This chain links TRBV19 with TRBJ2-5; 9 nucleotides agree with TRBD2. Germline CDR1 reads LNHDA; CDR2 reads SQIVND (reference sequence). The trim removed 3 bases at V and 3 bases at J, leaving 5 bases unmatched. This CDR3 contains 15 residues. For the CDR3, the DNA is TGTGCCAGTAGTATGACGGGACTAGCAGAAGAGACCCAGTACTTC. Residues: CASSMTGLAEETQYF.

In its sample, this clone was seen once. One end of the junction fails to match germline, which may point to a read error. The rearrangement joins TRBV12-3 or TRBV12-4 to TRBJ2-7; TRBD1 matches at 8 bases. This CDR3 is 12 amino acids long. The CDR3 sequence is CASSLTGADADF. The CDR3 DNA follows: TGTGCCAGCAGTTTGACAGGGGCCGATGCAGACTTC.

The V gene is TRBV12-3 or TRBV12-4, the J gene TRBJ2-5, with 8 bases matching TRBD1. V lost 6 bases to trimming and J lost 2 bases; unmatched junction nucleotides: 2. CDR3 size: 13 residues. In nucleotides, the CDR3 is TGTGCCAGCAGAGGACAGGGACAAGAGACCCAGTACTTC. Its translation: CASRGQGQETQYF.

V gene TRBV28 combines with J gene TRBJ1-4, with D possibly matching TRBD1 (5 bases). CDR1 is MDHEN, CDR2 SYDVKM, per germline. The ends were cut back, 7 bases at V and 7 bases at J, with 16 bases in the middle. This CDR3 is built from 14 residues. For the CDR3, the DNA is TGTGCCAGCACCGGATTTGGGGGGACTGAAAAACTGTTTTTT. It translates to CASTGFGGTEKLFF.

As DNA, the CDR3 is TGTGCCAGCTCACCAACAGTATCCTACGAGCAGTACTTC. Translation: CASSPTVSYEQYF. The chain has TRBV18 and TRBJ2-7; D is ambiguous. Trimming stripped 2 bases from V and 1 base from J, with 6 bases between. Germline V gives CDR1 KGHSH, CDR2 LQKENI. The CDR3 contains 13 residues.

The genes are TRBV19 and TRBJ2-7, with 8 positions matching TRBD1. Trimming cost V 8 bases and J 6 bases; bases outside gene matches: 12. The CDR3 is 14 residues long. Germline V gene lookup returns CDR1 LNHDA and CDR2 SQIVND (reference sequence). This CDR3 reads CASQSDRGTGEQYF. The DNA for the CDR3 is TGTGCCAGTCAGAGTGACAGGGGTACGGGCGAGCAGTACTTC.

This chain links TRBV27 with TRBJ1-4; possibly TRBD1 for D (6 bases). V lost 5 bases, J lost 8 bases, and 15 bases lay in between. This CDR3 comprises 14 residues. The germline V gene has CDR1 MNHEY and CDR2 SMNVEV (reference sequence). Written as DNA, the CDR3 is TGTGCCAGCAGTCGAGAGGGACATACAGAAAAACTGTTTTTT. Protein sequence: CASSREGHTEKLFF.

V gene TRBV7-8 combines with J gene TRBJ2-7, with TRBD2 as a possible D gene (6 bases). Trimming removed 2 bases at V and 5 bases at J, with 16 bases between. Germline V gene lookup returns CDR1 SGHVS and CDR2 FQNEAQ. The CDR3 runs to 15 residues. The CDR3 region has the DNA TGTGCCAGCAGCTTAATCGGAGGGGTGGTAGACGAGCAGTACTTC. Translated: CASSLIGGVVDEQYF.

The rearrangement uses TRBV9 and TRBJ2-5; possibly TRBD2 for D (6 bases). The CDR3 consists of 15 residues. Germline V lookup: CDR1 SGDLS, CDR2 YYNGEE. Trimming pared 6 bases from V and 0 bases from J, leaving 15 bases between. In nucleotides, the CDR3 is TGTGCCAGCACCCCCCCCTGGGGGGACCAAGAGACCCAGTACTTC. It specifies CASTPPWGDQETQYF.

This clone was found once. This sequence joins TRBV5-1 and TRBJ2-2, with TRBD1 identical over 10 bases. Germline lookup yields CDR1 SGHRS and CDR2 YFSETQ. The V and J ends lost 4 bases and 5 bases, in that order; junction bases with no gene match: 5. The CDR3 consists of 15 residues. As DNA, the CDR3 is TGCGCCAGCAGCCCACGGACAGGGGGGACCGGGGAGCTGTTTTTT. It yields the protein CASSPRTGGTGELFF.

This clone was picked up one time. The chain carries TRBV9 and TRBJ1-5; the D gene is possibly TRBD1 (5 bases). Germline loops: CDR1 SGDLS, CDR2 YYNGEE. Trimming took off 5 bases at V and 4 bases at J, with 19 bases between the two ends. The CDR3 totals 16 residues. CDR3 amino acids: CASSGRWAGINQPQHF. In DNA form, the CDR3 reads TGTGCCAGCAGTGGTAGGTGGGCAGGGATTAATCAGCCCCAGCATTTT.

This chain connects TRBV27 to TRBJ2-7; TRBD1 aligns across 8 bases. V shed 6 bases and J 2 bases; nucleotides not matched to a gene: 6. The CDR3 consists of 14 residues. The germline CDR1 and CDR2 sequences are MNHEY and SMNVEV (reference sequence). The CDR3 region is CASRKTGDTYEQYF. For the CDR3, the DNA is TGTGCCAGCAGAAAGACAGGGGACACCTACGAGCAGTACTTC.

This rearrangement joins TRBV6-7 to TRBJ1-6; maybe TRBD1 (5 bases). TRBV6-7 is known as an ORF, though its function is uncertain. Trimming removed 6 bases at V and 7 bases at J, with 10 bases between. CDR3 length: 13 residues. The CDR3 sequence: CASRGQGNSPLHF. Written as DNA, the CDR3 is TGTGCCAGCAGAGGGCAGGGAAATTCACCCCTCCACTTT.

The chain employs TRBV5-6 and TRBJ1-2, with D unresolved. Germline CDR1 reads SGHDT; CDR2 reads YYEEEE. This CDR3 has 13 amino acids. V was clipped by 2 bases and J by 3 bases, with 8 bases between them. The CDR3 DNA reads as TGTGCCAGCAGCTTTATGTTCGACTATGGCTACACCTTC. This codes for CASSFMFDYGYTF.